A selection of T cell receptor beta chains follows, all from one sample in a study of blood T cell repertoires in COVID-19. Assay: immunoSEQ multiplex PCR; the TCRdb copy retains only in-frame clones and omits some. Of 53,000 or so clones in the sample, less than 85% are singletons; the top ten hold approximately 15%. The sequencing sample was made of peripheral blood. Receptor source: a man aged 65 to 79 with active COVID-19. Each CDR3 is given with its conserved first and last residue. The D gene is left open where the match is weak.

d_gene	v_gene	j_gene	CDR3aa	CDR3nt
TRBD2	TRBV11-3	TRBJ2-7	CASSLAQGSGTMYEQYF	TGTGCCAGCAGCTTAGCCCAAGGAAGCGGGACGATGTACGAGCAGTACTTC
NA	TRBV5-1	TRBJ2-7	CASSLRPAQDEQYF	TGCGCCAGCAGCTTGCGTCCCGCCCAGGACGAGCAGTACTTC
NA	TRBV21-1	TRBJ1-6	CASSTPRDRGNSPLHF	TGTGCCAGCAGCACACCCCGGGACAGGGGCAATTCACCCCTCCACTTT
NA	TRBV28	TRBJ1-2	CASSSRRGYTF	TGTGCCAGCAGTTCGAGGAGAGGCTACACCTTC
TRBD1	TRBV25-1	TRBJ1-1	CASSEFTGGSTEAFF	TGTGCCAGCAGTGAATTTACAGGGGGGAGCACTGAAGCTTTCTTT
TRBD1	TRBV7-2	TRBJ2-1	CASSLLGQGNEQFF	TGTGCCAGCAGCTTATTGGGACAGGGCAATGAGCAGTTCTTC
NA	TRBV19	TRBJ1-2	CASSIQGWGYTF	TGTGCCAGTAGTATCCAGGGGTGGGGCTACACCTTC
NA	TRBV15	TRBJ1-4	CATSRLQGTNEKLFF	TGTGCCACCAGCAGATTACAGGGTACTAATGAAAAACTGTTTTTT
TRBD2	TRBV7-2	TRBJ2-2	CASSWRGTSGRYGELFF	TGTGCCAGCAGCTGGAGAGGGACTAGCGGGAGGTACGGGGAGCTGTTTTTT
NA	TRBV18	TRBJ2-1	CASSPLADSYNEQFF	TGTGCCAGCTCACCTCTGGCGGATTCCTACAATGAGCAGTTCTTC
TRBD1	TRBV19	TRBJ2-3	CASSHRGETDTQYF	TGTGCCAGTAGTCACAGGGGGGAGACAGATACGCAGTATTTT